This T cell receptor beta chain was captured by sequencing in a study of CD8+ T cells in alopecia areata (dated by TCRdb to the late 2010s). Background for the entire study: Treated patients were enrolled in an open-label pilot trial of oral tofacitinib, 5 to 10 mg twice daily, for moderate-to-severe alopecia areata. Human TCRbeta sequencing covered scalp tissue and sorted CD4+ and CD8+ peripheral blood T cells from patchy and totalis/universalis alopecia areata patients and healthy controls. Tofacitinib was administered for 6 to 18 months, and 6 months of follow-up off drug were then conducted to assess delayed response and recurrence. RNA was extracted with the PAXgene miRNA kit for fixed scalp, the miRNeasy kit for PBMCs, and the RNeasy kit for mouse skin. Scalp clonality was compared across normal scalp (n=4), patchy alopecia areata scalp (n=8), and alopecia totalis/universalis scalp (n=8). Amplification of TCRbeta CDR3 regions was done by immunoSEQ multiplex PCR using 35 Vbeta forward primers and 13 Jbeta reverse primers. In both human patients and the C3H/HeJ mouse model, the study applied high-throughput TCRbeta sequencing to look at T cell clonal expansion in alopecia areata. Tofacitinib-treated patients had biopsies at baseline and at 4 and 24 weeks of treatment, with a later scalp biopsy in several patients. Results the study describes overall, beyond this receptor: Shared TCR sequences between patients were less evident than in mice, which may be partly attributable to HLA diversity in the patient population. Higher clonality and more expanded CD8+ clones were observed in lesional scalp than in normal scalp, particularly in alopecia totalis/universalis, a finding suggestive of antigenic drive. Scalp TCR repertoire analysis is complicated because resident alphabeta T cells in normal human skin are also sequenced, whereas mouse skin is dominated by gammadelta T cells.

Lesional scalp punch biopsies and peripheral blood were obtained from alopecia areata patients. After PBMCs were isolated by density centrifugation and stained for CD3, CD4 and CD8, a FACSAria was used to sort CD4+ and CD8+ T cells. Libraries were constructed by the immunoSEQ multiplex PCR assay. RNA was extracted from all samples and reverse transcribed into cDNA, which served as template for TCR sequencing. SuperScript III was used for first-strand cDNA synthesis, primed with a 2:1 mix of oligo-dT and random hexamers. A synthetic immune receptor repertoire was used to measure amplification bias, and any remaining bias was corrected computationally. Processing in the source paper ran as follows. Raw reads were preprocessed to remove errors, and CDR3 was defined according to IMGT conventions as the region from the conserved cysteine to phenylalanine. Clonality was computed by normalizing Shannon entropy by log2 of the number of productive unique TCRs and subtracting the result from 1. CD4 or CD8 identity of scalp clones was inferred by cross-referencing scalp TCRbeta sequences with sorted blood CD4 and CD8 repertoires. The table comes from immuneACCESS by way of TCRdb, which keeps in-frame sequences with V and J called. Part of the clones is missing from these tables; in studies checked, under half for an unresolved V gene and the rest for unknown reasons. V and J calls and clone size follow that table, whereas D and trimming were derived from the DNA. This sample gives more than 85,000 clones in total; 35% to 45% of them show up just once. Of the sample, 0.79% is held by the ten largest clones.

To note about this clone: Its antigen target is currently unknown. Per-base quality was not reported, and no clone a single base away is much larger than it.

For this chain, trimming is 4 bases at the V end and 6 bases at the J end, and the number of junction bases without a gene match is 4. As encoded in the germline V gene (reference sequence), CDR1 is GTSNPN while CDR2 is SVGIG. Its CDR3 holds 13 amino acids, cysteine through phenylalanine. The DNA shown is the 39-base CDR3, in frame from base 1. The TCR comes from a human donor with alopecia areata. The material sequenced was CD4+ T cells sorted from blood. Here the chain combines TRBV30 and TRBJ1-4, with TRBD1 matching 8 junction bases. The base sequence is TGTGCCTGGAACGCAGGGGGCGATGAAAAACTGTTTTTT. This sequence encodes CAWNAGGDEKLFF.